Below, 5 T cell receptor beta chains from the same sample are listed, as sequenced in a study of spatial heterogeneity in lung cancer. TCRdb re-derived calls from the 5' RACE reads in MiXCR, one entry per CDR3 protein. The sample yields 55,000 to 75,000 distinct CDR3 sequences, 7.5% to 9% seen once. Time point in this sample: sample taken at primary tumor resection. No cell sorting; template was whole RNA from tumor, lung tissue or PBMC. The sample consisted of PBMCs, taken at surgery. The source is a female donor with early-stage non-small cell lung cancer.

This clonotype was recorded at least ten times. CDR3 amino acids: CASSLANLGPIQETQYF. CDR3 bases: TGCGCCAGCAGCTTGGCCAACCTGGGACCGATCCAAGAGACCCAGTACTTC. V gene TRBV5-1 combines with J gene TRBJ2-5; D possibly matches TRBD1 or TRBD2 (5 bases each). The CDR3 is 17 amino acids. The V gene lost 0 bases and the J gene lost 1 base, with 16 bases spanning the gap. CDR1 and CDR2 from the germline V gene are SGHRS and YFSETQ.

This clonotype was observed a few times. The V and J genes are TRBV18 and TRBJ2-7, with a weak D call TRBD1 (6 bases). This CDR3 comprises 12 residues. Germline V gene lookup returns CDR1 KGHSH and CDR2 LQKENI. V was trimmed by 6 bases and J by 4 bases, leaving 10 bases between them. The CDR3 bases are TGTGCCAGCTCGCCGGACAGTTACGAGCAGTACGTC. Protein product: CASSPDSYEQYV.

In the case of this clonotype: A much larger clonotype is one base distant, so this may be a read error. The chain is built from TRBV6-1 and TRBJ1-5; D is perhaps TRBD1 (6 bases). The germline V gene encodes CDR1 MNHNS and CDR2 SASEGT. The CDR3 is 15 amino acids. The CDR3 spells CASSDWQGHNQPRHF. CDR3 in DNA: TGTGCCAGCAGTGATTGGCAGGGACACAATCAGCCCCGGCATTTT.

The rearrangement uses TRBV5-1 and TRBJ2-2; D perhaps matches TRBD2 (6 bases). V lost 4 bases, J lost 4 bases, and 11 bases lay in between. The germline V gene has CDR1 SGHRS and CDR2 YFSETQ. The CDR3 sequence is 14 residues long. CDR3: CASSPGGSTGELFF. The CDR3 DNA follows: TGCGCCAGCAGCCCCGGAGGGTCCACCGGGGAGCTGTTTTTT.

This clonotype was seen many times. This sequence joins TRBV4-1 and TRBJ2-6; D gene ambiguous. V lost 3 bases and J lost 0, with 9 bases in between. CDR3 length: 16 amino acids. CDR1 is MGHRA, CDR2 YSYEKL, per germline. The CDR3, as DNA: TGCGCCAGCAGCCAGGCGCCATACTCTGGGGCCAACGTCCTGACTTTC. It is translated as CASSQAPYSGANVLTF.